These 12 T cell receptor beta chains were all obtained from the same sample, sequenced in a study of T cells in Graves' hyperthyroidism and ophthalmopathy. Researchers amplified the TCR beta CDR3 regions from RNA transcripts. The HTBI primer set was used in a first-round RT-PCR of the TCR CDR3. One entry per CDR3 protein results from TCRdb running MiXCR on the multiplex PCR reads. The data contain hundreds of thousands of distinct CDR3 sequences, roughly 14% of them seen just once; the ten biggest clones take up 4% to 5.5%. Sequencing used blood. These receptors were obtained from a middle-aged woman with Graves' ophthalmopathy.

Ten or more counts support this clonotype. The chain couples TRBV6-2 or TRBV6-3 to TRBJ1-1, with D tentatively TRBD1 (6 bases). The CDR3 contains 14 residues. V was shortened by 6 bases and J by 3 bases, with 14 bases between the two germline ends. Germline CDR1 reads MNHEY; CDR2 reads SVGEGT. The CDR3 region has the DNA TGTGCCAGCAGCATACAGGGAGTCTACACTGAAGCTTTCTTT. Translation: CASSIQGVYTEAFF.

This clonotype was observed many times. The V and J genes are TRBV4-2 and TRBJ2-7; TRBD2 aligns across 8 bases. Germline assignment: CDR1 LGHNA and CDR2 YNFKEQ. The CDR3 extends over 14 amino acids. V lost 3 bases to trimming and J lost 2 bases; unmatched junction nucleotides: 3. The DNA for the CDR3 is TGTGCCAGCAGCCAGGGACTAGTGGCCTACGAGCAGTACTTC. As protein: CASSQGLVAYEQYF.

This clonotype was found many times. The CDR3 loop reads CASSLSREGLTEQYF. CDR3 bases: TGTGCCAGCAGTTTGTCCCGGGAGGGCCTTACCGAGCAGTACTTC. This chain links TRBV27 with TRBJ2-7, with TRBD2 matching 8 bases. The CDR3 has 15 amino acids. Germline V lookup: CDR1 MNHEY, CDR2 SMNVEV (reference sequence). V lost 3 bases and J lost 6; bases outside the gene matches: 10.

This clonotype was recorded a few times. The J gene is TRBJ2-7, the V gene TRBV5-6; the D gene is possibly TRBD2 (5 bases). The CDR3 has 15 residues. The germline CDR1 and CDR2 sequences are SGHDT and YYEEEE. The ends were cut back, 0 bases at V and 2 bases at J, with 12 bases in the middle. In DNA, the CDR3 is TGTGCCAGCAGCTTGGCCGGGCGGGTCGCCTACGAGCAGTACTTC. This gives the protein CASSLAGRVAYEQYF.

The genes are TRBV7-9 and TRBJ2-2; TRBD2 is a possible D gene (6 bases). V lost 5 bases and J 6 bases, leaving 16 bases between the germline ends. The germline CDR1 and CDR2 sequences are SEHNR and FQNEAQ (reference sequence). The CDR3 contains 15 residues. The CDR3 spells CASSPGLSRAGELFF. DNA of the CDR3: TGTGCCAGCAGCCCGGGACTCTCCCGGGCCGGGGAGCTGTTTTTT.

The V call is TRBV27, the J call TRBJ1-1, with D possibly matching TRBD1 (5 bases). Germline assignment: CDR1 MNHEY and CDR2 SMNVEV (reference sequence). V lost 4 bases and J 4 bases, leaving 13 bases between the germline ends. The CDR3 length is 14 residues. CDR3 loop: CASSYVLGTTEAFF. The DNA for the CDR3 is TGTGCCAGCAGTTATGTCCTGGGGACCACTGAAGCTTTCTTT.

This clonotype has more than one count but fewer than ten. The gene calls are TRBV12-3 or TRBV12-4 and TRBJ1-5, with a tentative D call TRBD1 (5 bases). The CDR3 runs 15 residues. V lost 5 bases and J lost 3, with 14 bases in between. Here the CDR3 reads CASSPGVSPNQPQHF. The CDR3, as DNA: TGTGCCAGCAGTCCGGGGGTCTCCCCCAATCAGCCCCAGCATTTT.

This clonotype has at least ten counts. The chain links TRBV10-3 to TRBJ2-7; no clear D gene. Per the germline V gene, CDR1 is ENHRY and CDR2 is SYGVKD. The ends were cut back, 2 bases at V and 1 base at J, with 6 bases in the middle. CDR3 length: 13 residues. CDR3 bases: TGTGCCATCAGTGAGCCAGCGTCCTACGAGCAGTACTTC. Amino acids: CAISEPASYEQYF.

DNA of the CDR3: TGTGCCAGCAGCCAAGGACAGATCTACGGAAACACCATATATTTT. Its protein is CASSQGQIYGNTIYF. This chain links TRBV3-1 with TRBJ1-3; TRBD1 is a possible D gene (5 bases). CDR3 length: 15 residues. V lost 1 base and J 4 bases, leaving 11 bases between the germline ends. The germline gives CDR1 LGHDT, CDR2 YNNKEL (reference sequence).

In its sample, this clonotype was seen many times. This sequence joins TRBV6-2 or TRBV6-3 and TRBJ1-2, with 7 bases matching TRBD1. V was clipped by 6 bases and J by 8 bases; unmatched bases: 9. CDR1 and CDR2 from the germline V gene are MNHEY and SVGEGT. The CDR3 runs to 13 residues. The CDR3: CASSSTGTRGYTF. For the CDR3, the DNA is TGTGCCAGCAGCTCGACAGGGACGAGGGGCTACACCTTC.

The chain uses TRBV30 and TRBJ1-2; D possibly corresponds to TRBD1 (6 bases). CDR3 length: 14 amino acids. Germline CDR1 GTSNPN, CDR2 SVGIG (reference sequence). The V and J ends lost 4 bases and 3 bases respectively, with 15 bases between them. In DNA, the CDR3 is TGTGCCTGGATCCCGGGGGCATACGACTATGGCTACACCTTC. Translated: CAWIPGAYDYGYTF.

This clonotype was seen a few times. The rearrangement uses TRBV20-1 and TRBJ2-7; either TRBD1 or TRBD2 may fit D (6 bases each). Looked up from germline, CDR1 is DFQATT and CDR2 is SNEGSKA (reference sequence). V was pared by 7 bases and J by 2 bases, with 15 bases between. The CDR3 runs 13 residues. CDR3 protein: CSGLGGVTYEQYF. In DNA form, the CDR3 reads TGCAGTGGGTTGGGGGGCGTAACCTACGAGCAGTACTTC.